The 24 T cell receptor beta chains reported below all come from one sample, sequenced in a study of cytomegalovirus exposure and HLA in healthy donors (dated 2017 in TCRdb). Library preparation employed the immunoSEQ multiplex PCR assay. For the multiplex PCR, a mixture combining 60 forward primers for TCR Vbeta segments and 13 reverse primers for TCR Jbeta segments was used. Entries here come from immuneACCESS through TCRdb and include only in-frame sequences with V and J called. Some clones fail to appear in such tables; in the studies checked, an unresolved V gene covers under half of the shortfall, and the cause of the remainder is unknown. The sample table on file contains about 200,000 clones. The top ten hold about 1% of the sample. Material: PBMCs. These receptors originate from a girl aged 2 to 9 in good health and CMV-seropositive.

The chain combines TRBV11-2 with TRBJ2-5; D may be TRBD1 (5 bases). The DNA end favors TRBJ2-7, so the J call may be wrong. This CDR3 has 14 residues. Germline V gene sequence: CDR1 SGHAT, CDR2 FQNNGV. CDR3 protein: CASSFGLGAYEQYF. In DNA form, the CDR3 reads TGTGCCAGCAGCTTCGGTTTAGGGGCCTACGAGCAGTACTTC.

V and J are TRBV28 and TRBJ2-1; 7 positions agree with TRBD2. Germline assignment: CDR1 MDHEN and CDR2 SYDVKM. Trimming cost V 5 bases and J 2 bases; bases outside gene matches: 24. The CDR3 runs 21 residues. This CDR3 is CASSLPRDVQRDQRTYNEQFF. The CDR3 DNA is TGTGCCAGCAGTCTACCCCGGGACGTACAGCGGGATCAGAGGACCTACAATGAGCAGTTCTTC.

The chain is built from TRBV5-8 and TRBJ2-7; the D is unclear. Trimming stripped 4 bases from V and 4 bases from J, with 9 bases between. There are 12 residues in the CDR3. Germline V gene sequence: CDR1 SGHTS, CDR2 YDEGEE. The CDR3 region has the DNA TGTGCCAGCAGCCACGCGCGTTACGAGCAGTACTTC. Its translation is CASSHARYEQYF.

J is TRBJ1-1 and V is TRBV25-1, with 7 bases aligning to TRBD1. The CDR3 is 15 residues long. CDR1 MGHDK and CDR2 SYGVNS come from the germline V gene. Unmatched junction bases numbered 7, after V lost 3 bases and J lost 3 bases. CDR3 residues: CASSDGSRGDTEAFF. The CDR3 DNA is TGTGCCAGCAGTGATGGTTCCAGGGGGGACACTGAAGCTTTCTTT.

V and J are TRBV6-1 and TRBJ1-5, with D possibly matching TRBD1 (6 bases). The CDR3 consists of 13 residues. V lost 8 bases and J 1 base, leaving 9 bases between the germline ends. CDR1 and CDR2 from the germline V gene are MNHNS and SASEGT. The CDR3 DNA is TGTGCCAGCTCGACAGGAAGCAATCAGCCCCAGCATTTT. Its protein is CASSTGSNQPQHF.

The chain couples TRBV5-4 to TRBJ1-3; no firm D call. Germline loops: CDR1 SGHNT, CDR2 YYREEE (reference sequence). Deletions cut 9 bases from V and 0 bases from J, with 16 bases between. This CDR3 is 15 amino acids long. This CDR3 reads CATQVGRLSGNTIYF. The CDR3, as DNA: TGTGCCACCCAAGTGGGCAGGCTCTCTGGAAACACCATATATTTT. Full variable domain (missing parts from reference TRBV5-4 and TRBJ1-3): ETGVTQSPTHLIKTRGQQVTLRCSSQSGHNTVSWYQQALGQGPQFIFQYYREEENGRGNFPPRFSGLQFPNYSSELNVNALELDDSALYLCATQVGRLSGNTIYFGEGSWLTVV.

The V and J genes are TRBV5-4 and TRBJ2-1; the D gene is possibly TRBD1 (6 bases). This CDR3 is 14 amino acids long. Trimming took 2 bases from V and 1 from J, leaving 7 bases between them. Germline V gene data show CDR1 as SGHNT and CDR2 as YYREEE (reference sequence). CDR3 sequence: CASSFGQSYNEQFF. In DNA form, the CDR3 reads TGTGCCAGCAGCTTCGGACAGTCCTACAATGAGCAGTTCTTC.

This chain joins TRBV18 and TRBJ2-1; 12 bases line up with TRBD2. With 3 bases clipped from V and 4 bases from J, the junction kept 4 bases outside the gene matches. Germline CDR1 and CDR2: KGHSH and LQKENI. The CDR3 loop spans 16 amino acids. The CDR3 sequence is CASSPSTSGSYNEQFF. The CDR3, as DNA: TGTGCCAGCTCACCTTCGACTAGCGGGAGTTACAATGAGCAGTTCTTC.

The chain links TRBV27 to TRBJ1-4; D gene uncertain. There are 15 residues in the CDR3. V was cut by 7 bases and J by 0 bases, with 12 bases left in between. Germline V gene data show CDR1 as MNHEY and CDR2 as SMNVEV (reference sequence). The CDR3 loop reads CASKLRTATNEKLFF. The CDR3 DNA is TGTGCCAGCAAATTGAGAACCGCAACTAATGAAAAACTGTTTTTT.

As DNA, the CDR3 is TGTGCCAGCAGCTTAGTGGGCAGGAACACTGAAGCTTTCTTT. Protein: CASSLVGRNTEAFF. V usage is TRBV7-9 and J usage is TRBJ1-1; D uncertain. Germline values: CDR1 SEHNR, CDR2 FQNEAQ (reference sequence). The V gene lost 1 base and the J gene lost 1 base, with 7 bases spanning the gap. CDR3 size: 14 residues.

The chain recombines TRBV29-1 with TRBJ2-7; D is perhaps TRBD1 (6 bases). This CDR3 comprises 13 residues. V gave up 6 bases and J gave up 0 bases, with 12 bases separating them. Germline V gene data show CDR1 as SQVTM and CDR2 as ANQGSEA. In DNA, the CDR3 is TGCAGCGTGCACACAGGGTCCTCCTACGAGCAGTACTTC. Translated: CSVHTGSSYEQYF.

This sequence joins TRBV7-6 and TRBJ1-5, with TRBD1 as a possible D gene (6 bases). Trimming left V 2 bases short and J 0 bases short, with 11 bases between. Per germline, CDR1 SGHVS and CDR2 FNYEAQ. The CDR3 has 16 amino acids. The CDR3 sequence: CASSLIPGDSNQPQHF. The CDR3 DNA reads as TGTGCCAGCAGCTTAATTCCAGGGGATAGCAATCAGCCCCAGCATTTT.

The chain carries TRBV2 and TRBJ2-5; 9 bases match TRBD2. Per the germline V gene, CDR1 is SNHLY and CDR2 is FYNNEI. The V and J ends lost 4 bases and 1 base, in that order; junction bases with no gene match: 7. The CDR3 contains 16 residues. In DNA form, the CDR3 reads TGTGCCAGCAGTGCTGGGACTAGCAATAGCCAAGAGACCCAGTACTTC. This encodes CASSAGTSNSQETQYF.

The J gene is TRBJ1-4, the V gene TRBV19, with 9 bases aligning to TRBD1. CDR1 and CDR2 from the germline V gene are LNHDA and SQIVND (reference sequence). The CDR3 runs 15 residues. Trimming removed 4 bases from V and 5 bases from J; junction bases left unmatched: 5. For the CDR3, the DNA is TGTGCCAGTAGTAAGAAGACAGGGGGGAATGAAAAACTGTTTTTT. Translated, it gives CASSKKTGGNEKLFF.

The chain uses TRBV28 and TRBJ1-1; D may be TRBD1 (5 bases). The CDR3 runs to 12 residues. With 2 bases removed from V and 11 bases from J, the gap between germline ends came to 12 bases. Germline values: CDR1 MDHEN, CDR2 SYDVKM. CDR3 DNA: TGTGCCAGCAGTTTACTGGTTGGGGGGGCTTTCTTT. Amino acids: CASSLLVGGAFF.

CDR3 sequence (DNA): TGTGCCAGCAGCAGGTGGCTGGAGAGTAGTATCCTGCAGTTCTTC. It yields the protein CASSRWLESSILQFF. This sequence joins TRBV5-6 and TRBJ2-1; D unclear. The CDR3 length is 15 residues. Trimming removed 4 bases from V and 12 bases from J, with 23 bases in between. From germline, CDR1 is SGHDT and CDR2 YYEEEE.

This chain uses TRBV28 with TRBJ1-5; 8 bases line up with TRBD1. Germline CDR1 is MDHEN and CDR2 is SYDVKM. This CDR3 comprises 15 residues. V lost 7 bases and J lost 5; bases outside the gene matches: 10. The chain's CDR3 is CASTPPGQDYQPQHF. CDR3 in DNA: TGTGCCAGCACCCCCCCGGGACAGGACTATCAGCCCCAGCATTTT.

The genes are TRBV5-1 and TRBJ1-5; D is unclear. V was cut by 0 bases and J by 5 bases, with 6 bases left in between. Germline V CDR1 and CDR2: SGHRS, YFSETQ. CDR3 length equals 13 residues. The CDR3 nucleotides read TGCGCCAGCAGCTTGGAACCGGATCAGCCCCAGCATTTT. This sequence encodes CASSLEPDQPQHF.

The V gene is TRBV2, the J gene TRBJ2-5; the match to TRBD2 covers 12 bases. The CDR3 consists of 15 residues. V trimming: 6 bases; J trimming: 5 bases; junction bases outside the gene matches: 7. Germline V CDR1 and CDR2: SNHLY, FYNNEI. CDR3 bases: TGTGCCAGCAGAGCCGGGACTAGCGGGTTTGAGACCCAGTACTTC. It codes for CASRAGTSGFETQYF.

The chain is built from TRBV28 and TRBJ2-7, with TRBD2 matching 7 bases. CDR1 is MDHEN, CDR2 SYDVKM, per germline. The trim removed 6 bases at V and 5 bases at J, leaving 10 bases unmatched. This CDR3 is 14 amino acids long. In DNA form, the CDR3 reads TGTGCCAGCAGGGGAGCGGGAAGGCTGAACGAGCAGTACTTC. It is translated as CASRGAGRLNEQYF.

This chain joins TRBV15 and TRBJ2-1; tentative D call: TRBD2 (6 bases). This CDR3 contains 16 residues. The V end lost 0 bases, the J end lost 7 bases, and 16 bases lay between the germline ends. From germline, CDR1 is LNHNV and CDR2 YYDKDF (reference sequence). As DNA, the CDR3 is TGTGCCACCAGCAGAGATACCCTTAGCGGCAGGAATGAGCAGTTCTTC. It encodes CATSRDTLSGRNEQFF.

The chain links TRBV29-1 to TRBJ2-7; D may be TRBD1 (5 bases). Germline lookup yields CDR1 SQVTM and CDR2 ANQGSEA. The V and J ends lost 4 bases and 2 bases respectively, with 9 bases between them. The CDR3 length is 12 residues. This CDR3 reads CSVAGPTYEQYF. In nucleotides, the CDR3 is TGCAGCGTTGCAGGGCCCACCTACGAGCAGTACTTC.

The chain employs TRBV11-2 and TRBJ2-7; TRBD2 matches at 8 bases. Trimming cost V 7 bases and J 5 bases; bases outside gene matches: 13. This CDR3 is built from 15 residues. Germline V gives CDR1 SGHAT, CDR2 FQNNGV. The chain's CDR3 is CASMRMAGGSHEQYF. CDR3 DNA: TGTGCCAGCATGCGGATGGCGGGAGGATCCCACGAGCAGTACTTC.

The genes are TRBV4-2 and TRBJ1-1; 8 nucleotides match TRBD1. Germline CDR1 is LGHNA and CDR2 is YNFKEQ. The V and J ends lost 1 base and 4 bases, in that order; junction bases with no gene match: 5. CDR3 length: 15 residues. The CDR3 DNA is TGTGCCAGCAGCCAAGGACAGGGGAGTACCACTGAAGCTTTCTTT. Amino acids: CASSQGQGSTTEAFF.